This T cell receptor (beta chain) was captured by sequencing in a study of OX40 agonist ivuxolimab in advanced cancers. For the study in its entirety: Ivuxolimab was a fully human IgG2 agonistic monoclonal antibody targeting the costimulatory receptor OX40 (CD134). Intravenous ivuxolimab was administered to patients every 2 weeks at six dose levels: 0.01, 0.1, 0.3, 1.5, 3 and 10 mg/kg. The paper reports the monotherapy dose-escalation portion (N ≈ 50 patients) of the phase I ivuxolimab trial. Among the approximately 50 dose-escalation patients, 19 had hepatocellular carcinoma, around 15 melanoma, 9 renal cell carcinoma and 9 head and neck cancer. In the dose-escalation cohort, approximately 80% of patients were male, and the mean age was roughly 56 years with a range of about 20 to 79. Three dose-escalation patients achieved partial responses, one with hepatocellular carcinoma and two with cutaneous melanoma. The point of sequencing TCRbeta in the periphery was to test whether ivuxolimab changed TCR sequence diversity and drove clonal T-cell expansion. Patients were allowed to have had prior anti-PD-1, anti-PD-L1 or anti-CTLA-4 therapy, and around two fifths of the dose-escalation patients had been treated with checkpoint inhibitors.

The CDR3 runs 18 amino acids, cysteine and phenylalanine included. Only the CDR3 DNA stays, 54 bases, in frame from base 1. Compared with germline, V lacks 1 base and J lacks 3 bases; bases without a gene match: 14. CDR1 SEHNR and CDR2 FQNEAQ are derived from the germline V gene (reference sequence). This clone was found once. This receptor's antigen is unknown. No base-level quality is on record; no much larger clone is a single base apart. The trial excluded patients who had a history of autoimmune disease or who were on systemic immunosuppression. Peripheral blood for TCR sequencing was collected from all dose cohorts at baseline, on cycle 4 day 1, and on cycle 7 day 1. Samples were obtained from an open-label, multicenter, first-in-human phase I dose-escalation trial of ivuxolimab. Adults with locally advanced or metastatic melanoma, renal cell, hepatocellular, or head and neck squamous cell carcinoma were enrolled in the trial. CD4+ and CD8+ T cells were sorted separately from peripheral blood before TCR sequencing.

Summary of the overall study and its limitations: At doses of 0.1 to 3.0 mg/kg, clonal expansion of both CD4+ and CD8+ T cells in blood was seen between baseline and week 6. Which antigens the clonally expanded peripheral T cells were specific for was not determined. Partial responders in the 0.1-3.0 mg/kg groups had among the lowest normalized peripheral clonal expansion, especially among CD8+ T cells. After ivuxolimab, CD8+ T cells had more expanded clones than CD4+ T cells on average. Low levels of normalized T-cell clonal expansion were also shown by some nonresponding patients.

To sequence the TCRbeta CDR3 region, genomic DNA was isolated from the sorted cells. TCRbeta CDR3 regions were sequenced using the immunoSEQ Assay. Not all clones reach the TCRdb copy of this immuneACCESS table, which keeps in-frame sequences only. Checked studies attribute under half of the gap to unresolved V genes and leave the rest unexplained. The sample table records 60,000 to 65,000 clones; about nine tenths of these occur just once. About 25% of the sample is taken by the ten largest. The clonotype was recovered from an adult with an advanced solid tumor such as melanoma, head and neck, liver or kidney cancer. This chain joins TRBV7-9 to TRBJ2-7, with TRBD1 matching 8 junction bases. Source: CD4+ or CD8+ T cells sorted from blood, taken in a trial of the OX40 agonist ivuxolimab. The nucleotide sequence is given as TGTGCCAGCAGCTTAGGGGTCCTCGGACAGGGCTTAATCTACGAGCAGTACTTC. Its amino acids are CASSLGVLGQGLIYEQYF.